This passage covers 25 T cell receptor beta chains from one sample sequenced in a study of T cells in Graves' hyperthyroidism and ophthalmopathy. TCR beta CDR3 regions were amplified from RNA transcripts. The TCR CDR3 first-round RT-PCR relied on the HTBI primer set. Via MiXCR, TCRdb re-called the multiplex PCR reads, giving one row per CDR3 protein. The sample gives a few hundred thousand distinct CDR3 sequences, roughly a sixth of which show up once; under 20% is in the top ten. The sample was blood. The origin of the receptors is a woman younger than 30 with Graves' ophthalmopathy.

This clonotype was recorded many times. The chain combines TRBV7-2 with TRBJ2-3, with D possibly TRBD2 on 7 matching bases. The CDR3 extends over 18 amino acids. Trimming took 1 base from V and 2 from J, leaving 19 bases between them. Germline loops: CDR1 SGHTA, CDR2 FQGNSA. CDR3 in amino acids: CASSLGWLAGAYTDTQYF. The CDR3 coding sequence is TGTGCCAGCAGCTTAGGGTGGCTCGCGGGGGCCTACACAGATACGCAGTATTTT.

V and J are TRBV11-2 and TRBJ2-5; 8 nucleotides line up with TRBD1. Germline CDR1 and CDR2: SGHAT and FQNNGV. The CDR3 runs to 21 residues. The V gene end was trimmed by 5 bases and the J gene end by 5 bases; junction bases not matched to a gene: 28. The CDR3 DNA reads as TGTGCCAGCAGCCGCCGGGTTCAGCCAGGGGGCTTGACAGATTATGCGGAGACCCAGTACTTC. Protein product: CASSRRVQPGGLTDYAETQYF. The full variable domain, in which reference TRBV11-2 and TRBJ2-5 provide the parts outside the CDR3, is EAGVAQSPRYKIIEKRQSVAFWCNPISGHATLYWYQQILGQGPKLLIQFQNNGVVDDSQLPKDRFSAERLKGVDSTLKIQPAKLEDSAVYLCASSRRVQPGGLTDYAETQYFGPGTRLLVL.

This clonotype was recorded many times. Here the CDR3 reads CATSDDSGRGETQYF. The CDR3 nucleotides read TGTGCCACCAGTGATGACAGCGGCCGGGGAGAGACCCAGTACTTC. The chain joins TRBV24-1 to TRBJ2-5; possibly TRBD1 or TRBD2 for D (5 bases each). The CDR3 loop spans 15 amino acids. V dropped 3 bases and J dropped 4 bases, with 14 bases sitting between them. CDR1 and CDR2 (germline): KGHDR, SFDVKD.

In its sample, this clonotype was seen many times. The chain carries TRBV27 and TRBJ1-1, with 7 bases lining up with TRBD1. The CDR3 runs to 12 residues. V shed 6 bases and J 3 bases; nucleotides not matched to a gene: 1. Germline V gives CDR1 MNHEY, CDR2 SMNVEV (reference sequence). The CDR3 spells CASSDRDTEAFF. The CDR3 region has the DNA TGTGCCAGCAGCGACAGGGACACTGAAGCTTTCTTT.

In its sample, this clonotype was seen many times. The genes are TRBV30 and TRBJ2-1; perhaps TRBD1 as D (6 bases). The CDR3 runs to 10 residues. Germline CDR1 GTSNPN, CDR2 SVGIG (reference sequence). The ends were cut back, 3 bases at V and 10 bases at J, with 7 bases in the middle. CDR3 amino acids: CAWSGQEQFF. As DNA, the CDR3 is TGTGCCTGGAGCGGACAGGAGCAGTTCTTC.

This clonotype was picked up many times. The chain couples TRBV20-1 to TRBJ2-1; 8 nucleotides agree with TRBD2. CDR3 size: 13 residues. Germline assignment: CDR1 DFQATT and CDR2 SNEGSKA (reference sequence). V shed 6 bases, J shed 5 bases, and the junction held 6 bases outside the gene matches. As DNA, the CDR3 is TGCAGTGCGGGACTAGAGTCTGACAATGAGCAGTTCTTC. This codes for CSAGLESDNEQFF.

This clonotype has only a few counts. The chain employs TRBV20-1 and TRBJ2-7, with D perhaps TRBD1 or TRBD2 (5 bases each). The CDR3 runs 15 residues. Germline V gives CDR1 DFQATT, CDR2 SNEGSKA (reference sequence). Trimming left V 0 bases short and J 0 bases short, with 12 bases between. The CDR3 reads CSAREGPPSSYEQYF. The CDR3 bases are TGCAGTGCTAGAGAGGGACCGCCTAGCTCCTACGAGCAGTACTTC.

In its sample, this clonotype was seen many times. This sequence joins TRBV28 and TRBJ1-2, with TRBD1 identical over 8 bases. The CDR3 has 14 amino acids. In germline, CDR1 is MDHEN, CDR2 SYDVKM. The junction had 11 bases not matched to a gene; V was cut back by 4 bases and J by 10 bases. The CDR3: CASSYYRGISIYTF. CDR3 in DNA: TGTGCCAGCAGTTACTACAGGGGGATATCTATCTACACCTTC.

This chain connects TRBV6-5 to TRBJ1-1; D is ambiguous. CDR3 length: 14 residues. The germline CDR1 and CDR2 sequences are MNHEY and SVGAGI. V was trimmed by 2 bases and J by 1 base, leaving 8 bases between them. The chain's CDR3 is CASSYAVENTEAFF. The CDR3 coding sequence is TGTGCCAGCAGTTACGCGGTAGAGAACACTGAAGCTTTCTTT.

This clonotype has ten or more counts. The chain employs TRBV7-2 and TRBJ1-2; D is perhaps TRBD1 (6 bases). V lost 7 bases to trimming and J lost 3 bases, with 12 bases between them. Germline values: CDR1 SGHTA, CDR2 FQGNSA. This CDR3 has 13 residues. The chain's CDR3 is CASTTGGHYGYTF. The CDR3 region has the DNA TGTGCCAGCACCACTGGGGGGCACTATGGCTACACCTTC.

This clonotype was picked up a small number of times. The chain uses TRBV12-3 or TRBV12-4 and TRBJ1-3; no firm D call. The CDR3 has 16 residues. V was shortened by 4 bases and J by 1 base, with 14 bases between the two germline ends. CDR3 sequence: CASSSLMVISGNTIYF. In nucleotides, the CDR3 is TGTGCCAGCAGTTCCCTTATGGTGATATCTGGAAACACCATATATTTT.

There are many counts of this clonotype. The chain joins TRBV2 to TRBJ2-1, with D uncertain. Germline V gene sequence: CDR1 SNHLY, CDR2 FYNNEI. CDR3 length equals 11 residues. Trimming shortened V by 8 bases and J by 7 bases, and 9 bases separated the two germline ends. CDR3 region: CASGRVNEQFF. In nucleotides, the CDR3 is TGTGCCAGCGGTAGGGTGAATGAGCAGTTCTTC. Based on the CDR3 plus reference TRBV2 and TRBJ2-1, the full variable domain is EPEVTQTPSHQVTQMGQEVILRCVPISNHLYFYWYRQILGQKVEFLVSFYNNEISEKSEIFDDQFSVERPDGSNFTLKIRSTKLEDSAMYFCASGRVNEQFFGPGTRLTVL.

The CDR3 region has the DNA TGTGCCAGCAGCCTCCGGGCCGGACAGGGGTATGAAGCTTTCTTT. Amino acid sequence: CASSLRAGQGYEAFF. The J gene is TRBJ1-1, the V gene TRBV3-1; 9 bases are a match to TRBD1. Per germline, CDR1 LGHDT and CDR2 YNNKEL (reference sequence). CDR3 length: 15 amino acids. The ends lost 4 bases at V and 7 bases at J; junction bases unmatched: 10. The whole variable domain, filled in from reference TRBV3-1 and TRBJ1-1, reads DTAVSQTPKYLVTQMGNDKSIKCEQNLGHDTMYWYKQDSKKFLKIMFSYNNKELIINETVPNRFSPKSPDKAHLNLHINSLELGDSAVYFCASSLRAGQGYEAFFGQGTRLTVV.

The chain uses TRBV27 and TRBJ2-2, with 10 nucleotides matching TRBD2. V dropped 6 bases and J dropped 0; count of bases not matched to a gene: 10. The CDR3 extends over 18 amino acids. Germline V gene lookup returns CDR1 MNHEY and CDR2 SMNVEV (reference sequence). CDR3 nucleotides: TGTGCCAGCAGAGCCATTTATAGCGGGAGGACGAACACCGGGGAGCTGTTTTTT. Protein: CASRAIYSGRTNTGELFF.

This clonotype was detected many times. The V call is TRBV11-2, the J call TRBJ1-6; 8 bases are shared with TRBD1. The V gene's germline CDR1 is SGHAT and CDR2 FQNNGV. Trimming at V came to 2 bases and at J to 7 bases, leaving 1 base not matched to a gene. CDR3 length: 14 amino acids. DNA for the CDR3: TGTGCCAGCAGCTTACAGGGGGCAAATTCACCCCTCCACTTT. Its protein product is CASSLQGANSPLHF.

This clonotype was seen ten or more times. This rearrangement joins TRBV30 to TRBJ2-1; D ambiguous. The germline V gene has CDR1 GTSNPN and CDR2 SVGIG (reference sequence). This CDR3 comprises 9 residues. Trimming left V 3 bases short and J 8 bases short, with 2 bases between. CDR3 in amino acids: CAWSYEQFF. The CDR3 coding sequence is TGTGCCTGGAGCTATGAGCAGTTCTTC.

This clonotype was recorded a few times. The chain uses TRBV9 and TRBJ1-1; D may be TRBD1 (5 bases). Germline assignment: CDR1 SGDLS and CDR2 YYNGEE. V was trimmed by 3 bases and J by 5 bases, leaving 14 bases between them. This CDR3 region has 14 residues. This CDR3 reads CASSGQSGGTEAFF. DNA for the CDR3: TGTGCCAGCAGCGGACAGTCTGGGGGTACTGAAGCTTTCTTT.

The CDR3 DNA reads as TGTGCCAGCAGCTTATTGGGGGAACTAGCGGGAGTCGATGAGCAGTTCTTC. It encodes CASSLLGELAGVDEQFF. The rearrangement uses TRBV7-9 and TRBJ2-1; 11 bases are shared with TRBD2. The germline V gene encodes CDR1 SEHNR and CDR2 FQNEAQ (reference sequence). The CDR3 is made up of 17 amino acids. With V trimmed by 2 bases and J by 8 bases, 11 bases remained unmatched.

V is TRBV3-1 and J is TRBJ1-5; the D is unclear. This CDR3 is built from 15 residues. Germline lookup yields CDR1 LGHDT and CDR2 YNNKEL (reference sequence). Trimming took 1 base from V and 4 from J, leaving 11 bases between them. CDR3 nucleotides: TGTGCCAGCAGCCAAGCGAGAACGTCAAATCAGCCCCAGCATTTT. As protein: CASSQARTSNQPQHF.

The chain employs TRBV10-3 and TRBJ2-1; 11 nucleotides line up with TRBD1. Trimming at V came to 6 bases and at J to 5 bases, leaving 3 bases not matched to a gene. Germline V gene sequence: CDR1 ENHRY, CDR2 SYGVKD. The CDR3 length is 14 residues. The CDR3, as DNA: TGTGCCATCAGCGGGACAGGGGGAAACAATGAGCAGTTCTTC. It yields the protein CAISGTGGNNEQFF.

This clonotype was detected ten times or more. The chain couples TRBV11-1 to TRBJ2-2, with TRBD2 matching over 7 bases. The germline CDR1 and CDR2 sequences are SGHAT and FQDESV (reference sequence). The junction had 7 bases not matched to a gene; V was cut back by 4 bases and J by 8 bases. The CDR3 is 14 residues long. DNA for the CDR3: TGTGCCAGCAGCTCCCTGAGCGGGAATGGGGAGCTGTTTTTT. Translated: CASSSLSGNGELFF.

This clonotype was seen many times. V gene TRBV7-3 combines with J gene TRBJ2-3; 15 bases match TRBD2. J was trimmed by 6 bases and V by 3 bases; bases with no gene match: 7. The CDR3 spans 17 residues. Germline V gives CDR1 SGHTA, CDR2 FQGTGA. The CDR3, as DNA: TGTGCCAGCAGCTTTGGACTAGCGGGAGGGCCTGGTGATACGCAGTATTTT. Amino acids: CASSFGLAGGPGDTQYF.

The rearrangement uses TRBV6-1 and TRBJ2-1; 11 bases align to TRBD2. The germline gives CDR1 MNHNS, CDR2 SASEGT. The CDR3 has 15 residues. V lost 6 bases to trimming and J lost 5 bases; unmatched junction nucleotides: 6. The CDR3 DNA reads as TGTGCCAGCAGGATAGCGGGAGGGGTTAACAATGAGCAGTTCTTC. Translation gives CASRIAGGVNNEQFF.

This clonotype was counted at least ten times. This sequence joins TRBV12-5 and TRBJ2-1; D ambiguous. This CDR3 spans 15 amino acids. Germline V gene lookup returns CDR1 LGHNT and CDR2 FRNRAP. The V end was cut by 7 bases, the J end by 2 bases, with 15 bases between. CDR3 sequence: CASATQAYPYNEQFF. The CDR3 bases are TGTGCTAGTGCCACCCAAGCTTATCCCTACAATGAGCAGTTCTTC.

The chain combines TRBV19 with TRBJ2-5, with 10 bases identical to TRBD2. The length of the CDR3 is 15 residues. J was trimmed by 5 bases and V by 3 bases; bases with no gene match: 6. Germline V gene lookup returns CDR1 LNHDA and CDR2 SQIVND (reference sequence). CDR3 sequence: CASSMAAGGGETQYF. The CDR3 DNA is TGTGCCAGTAGTATGGCAGCGGGAGGGGGCGAGACCCAGTACTTC.